These T cell receptor beta chains were read from a single sample in a study of blood T cell repertoires in COVID-19. Generated by immunoSEQ multiplex PCR, the TCRdb table keeps only in-frame clones and is missing some. The table includes approximately 140,000 clones, 75% to 90% detected once. The specimen was peripheral blood. The receptors were gathered from a woman aged 60-75 years with active or convalescent COVID-19. The CDR3 runs from the conserved cysteine through the conserved F or W. The D gene is left open where the match is weak. Clone size is given for some rows only: seen once, a few or many times, or a class if the clone is expanded.

J gene: TRBJ1-1
CDR3 length: 15
clone size: .
D gene: TRBD1
V gene: TRBV18
CDR3 DNA: TGTGCCAGCTCGGCCGGGACAGGGGGAGTCACTGAAGCTTTCTTT
CDR3 protein: CASSAGTGGVTEAFF

J gene: TRBJ2-1
CDR3 length: 14
clone size: .
D gene: TRBD2
V gene: TRBV3-1/TRBV3-2
CDR3 DNA: TGTGCCAGCAGCCAGACTAGCGGGGGGGCCGTCCTGTTCTTC
CDR3 protein: CASSQTSGGAVLFF

J gene: TRBJ2-2
CDR3 length: 15
clone size: .
D gene: .
V gene: TRBV5-6
CDR3 DNA: TGTGCCAGCAGCTTGGAACTTATTAACACCGGGGAGCTGTTTTTT
CDR3 protein: CASSLELINTGELFF

J gene: TRBJ1-2
CDR3 length: 14
clone size: .
D gene: TRBD1
V gene: TRBV19
CDR3 DNA: TGTGCCAGTAGGACCGATGGGACAGCTAATGGCTACACCTTC
CDR3 protein: CASRTDGTANGYTF

J gene: TRBJ2-3
CDR3 length: 14
clone size: once
D gene: TRBD2
V gene: TRBV25-1
CDR3 DNA: TGTGCCAGCAGTCACGGACTAGTCACAGATACGCAGTATTTT
CDR3 protein: CASSHGLVTDTQYF

J gene: TRBJ2-1
CDR3 length: 16
clone size: .
D gene: .
V gene: TRBV7-9
CDR3 DNA: TGTGCCAGCAGCTTAGAGTGGTTTAGCTCCTACAATGAGCAGTTCTTC
CDR3 protein: CASSLEWFSSYNEQFF

J gene: TRBJ1-2
CDR3 length: 17
clone size: .
D gene: .
V gene: TRBV2
CDR3 DNA: TGTGCCAGCAGTGAAGCGCGAAGTCTCGGGGGTAGTAGGGGCTACACCTTC
CDR3 protein: CASSEARSLGGSRGYTF

J gene: TRBJ2-5
CDR3 length: 14
clone size: .
D gene: .
V gene: TRBV6-2/TRBV6-3
CDR3 DNA: TGTGCCAGCAGCCCGGGACGGGCGGGGGAGACCCAGTACTTC
CDR3 protein: CASSPGRAGETQYF

J gene: TRBJ1-1
CDR3 length: 14
clone size: .
D gene: .
V gene: TRBV7-2
CDR3 DNA: TGTGCCAGCAGCCCATTCAACCGCGGAACTGAAGCTTTCTTT
CDR3 protein: CASSPFNRGTEAFF

J gene: TRBJ2-1
CDR3 length: 16
clone size: .
D gene: .
V gene: TRBV15
CDR3 DNA: TGTGCCACCAGCAGAGATTTCAGGGCGAACTACAATGAGCAGTTCTTC
CDR3 protein: CATSRDFRANYNEQFF

J gene: TRBJ1-1
CDR3 length: 13
clone size: few
D gene: TRBD1
V gene: TRBV29-1
CDR3 DNA: TGCAGCGCTGGACAGGGCCAGGGGACTGAAGCTTTCTTT
CDR3 protein: CSAGQGQGTEAFF

J gene: TRBJ2-2
CDR3 length: 17
clone size: .
D gene: TRBD2
V gene: TRBV11-2
CDR3 DNA: TGTGCCAGCAGCCCGTCACTAGCGGGGGGTCGCACCGGGGAGCTGTTTTTT
CDR3 protein: CASSPSLAGGRTGELFF

J gene: TRBJ2-7
CDR3 length: 15
clone size: .
D gene: TRBD2
V gene: TRBV10-3
CDR3 DNA: TGTGCCATCAGTGATAGCGGGAGGAGCTCCTACGAGCAGTACTTC
CDR3 protein: CAISDSGRSSYEQYF

J gene: TRBJ1-2
CDR3 length: 14
clone size: .
D gene: .
V gene: TRBV6-2/TRBV6-3
CDR3 DNA: TGTGCCAGCAGTTACTCCGGCAGGGCGCTTGACTACACCTTC
CDR3 protein: CASSYSGRALDYTF

J gene: TRBJ1-4
CDR3 length: 16
clone size: .
D gene: TRBD1
V gene: TRBV9
CDR3 DNA: TGTGCCAGCAGCGTAGCGGACAGGGAGTCTAATGAAAAACTGTTTTTT
CDR3 protein: CASSVADRESNEKLFF

J gene: TRBJ2-5
CDR3 length: 11
clone size: .
D gene: .
V gene: TRBV15
CDR3 DNA: TGTGCCACCGGGGGGGCTGAGACCCAGTACTTC
CDR3 protein: CATGGAETQYF

J gene: TRBJ2-5
CDR3 length: 14
clone size: .
D gene: .
V gene: TRBV5-1
CDR3 DNA: TGCGCCAGCAGCGCGAATGGGGCTGGGGAGACCCAGTACTTC
CDR3 protein: CASSANGAGETQYF

J gene: TRBJ2-1
CDR3 length: 15
clone size: .
D gene: TRBD1
V gene: TRBV19
CDR3 DNA: TGTGCCAGTAGTATCACAGGGGGCTCCTACAATGAGCAGTTCTTC
CDR3 protein: CASSITGGSYNEQFF

J gene: TRBJ1-6
CDR3 length: 14
clone size: many
D gene: .
V gene: TRBV4-1
CDR3 DNA: TGCGCCAGCAGCCGGACAGCCCTCAATTCACCCCTCCACTTT
CDR3 protein: CASSRTALNSPLHF

J gene: TRBJ1-2
CDR3 length: 14
clone size: .
D gene: .
V gene: TRBV19
CDR3 DNA: TGTGCCAGTTCACGGGTAGAGACGCTCTATGGCTACACCTTC
CDR3 protein: CASSRVETLYGYTF

J gene: TRBJ2-3
CDR3 length: 14
clone size: .
D gene: TRBD2
V gene: TRBV7-2
CDR3 DNA: TGTGCCAGCAGCCCTAGCGGAGGCACAGATACGCAGTATTTT
CDR3 protein: CASSPSGGTDTQYF

J gene: TRBJ2-1
CDR3 length: 14
clone size: .
D gene: .
V gene: TRBV12-5
CDR3 DNA: TGTGCTAGTGGGGGGACTGGAGTCGGACATGAGCAGTTCTTC
CDR3 protein: CASGGTGVGHEQFF

J gene: TRBJ2-2
CDR3 length: 14
clone size: .
D gene: .
V gene: TRBV16
CDR3 DNA: TGTGCCAGCAGCCAATCAGGAGGTACCGGGGAGCTGTTTTTT
CDR3 protein: CASSQSGGTGELFF

J gene: TRBJ1-5
CDR3 length: 15
clone size: .
D gene: .
V gene: TRBV18
CDR3 DNA: TGTGCCAGCTCACCATCCTCAGGGTTGAATCAGCCCCAGCATTTT
CDR3 protein: CASSPSSGLNQPQHF

J gene: TRBJ1-2
CDR3 length: 15
clone size: once
D gene: .
V gene: TRBV19
CDR3 DNA: TGTGCTACCTCAGGGGAGTCGGTCCCGACCCTAGGCTACACCTTC
CDR3 protein: CATSGESVPTLGYTF

J gene: TRBJ2-7
CDR3 length: 14
clone size: .
D gene: TRBD1
V gene: TRBV7-9
CDR3 DNA: TGTGCCAGCAGCTTGTATAACAGGGGCGACGAGCAGTACTTC
CDR3 protein: CASSLYNRGDEQYF

J gene: TRBJ1-1
CDR3 length: 15
clone size: .
D gene: .
V gene: TRBV11-2
CDR3 DNA: TGTGCCAGCAGCAATATACAGGGTTGGGGCACTGAAGCTTTCTTT
CDR3 protein: CASSNIQGWGTEAFF

J gene: TRBJ2-5
CDR3 length: 14
clone size: .
D gene: .
V gene: TRBV3-1/TRBV3-2
CDR3 DNA: TGTGCCAGCAGCCAAGATACAGGGTTAGAGACCCAGTACTTC
CDR3 protein: CASSQDTGLETQYF

J gene: TRBJ1-2
CDR3 length: 15
clone size: .
D gene: TRBD1
V gene: TRBV5-1
CDR3 DNA: TGCGCCAGCAGCTTGGCCGGACAGGAATACTATGGCTACACCTTC
CDR3 protein: CASSLAGQEYYGYTF

J gene: TRBJ1-4
CDR3 length: 14
clone size: .
D gene: .
V gene: TRBV5-1
CDR3 DNA: TGCGCCAGCAGCTTGGGGGCAGCTAATGAAAAACTGTTTTTT
CDR3 protein: CASSLGAANEKLFF

J gene: TRBJ2-1
CDR3 length: 15
clone size: once
D gene: .
V gene: TRBV15
CDR3 DNA: TGTGCCACCAGCAGAGATTGGGGGGATTACAATGAGCAGTTCTTC
CDR3 protein: CATSRDWGDYNEQFF

J gene: TRBJ2-5
CDR3 length: 16
clone size: .
D gene: TRBD2
V gene: TRBV4-1
CDR3 DNA: TGCGCCAGCAGCCAAGAGGTGCGGGGGTACCAAGAGACCCAGTACTTC
CDR3 protein: CASSQEVRGYQETQYF

J gene: TRBJ2-5
CDR3 length: 13
clone size: once
D gene: TRBD1
V gene: TRBV29-1
CDR3 DNA: TGCAGCGTACCCGGACAGGGACAAGAGACCCAGTACTTC
CDR3 protein: CSVPGQGQETQYF

J gene: TRBJ2-5
CDR3 length: 14
clone size: .
D gene: .
V gene: TRBV18
CDR3 DNA: TGTGCCAGCATTAAAGGGGGTCGGCAAGAGACCCAGTACTTC
CDR3 protein: CASIKGGRQETQYF

J gene: TRBJ1-6
CDR3 length: 14
clone size: .
D gene: .
V gene: TRBV6-5
CDR3 DNA: TGTGCCAGCAGATGGACTTCAAACAATTCACCCCTCCACTTT
CDR3 protein: CASRWTSNNSPLHF

J gene: TRBJ1-5
CDR3 length: 19
clone size: .
D gene: .
V gene: TRBV2
CDR3 DNA: TGTGCCAGCAGCCCGAATACCGGACAGCTACGTAATAGCAATCAGCCCCAGCATTTT
CDR3 protein: CASSPNTGQLRNSNQPQHF

J gene: TRBJ2-7
CDR3 length: 14
clone size: .
D gene: TRBD2
V gene: TRBV7-2
CDR3 DNA: TGTGCCAGCAGCTTATCGGGAGCGGGGGGCGAGCAGTACTTC
CDR3 protein: CASSLSGAGGEQYF

J gene: TRBJ2-3
CDR3 length: 16
clone size: .
D gene: TRBD2
V gene: TRBV18
CDR3 DNA: TGTGCCAGCTCACGACTAGCGGGGGGGCCGATAGATACGCAGTATTTT
CDR3 protein: CASSRLAGGPIDTQYF

J gene: TRBJ2-7
CDR3 length: 15
clone size: .
D gene: TRBD2
V gene: TRBV19
CDR3 DNA: TGTGCCAGTAGTGTCCTAGCGGGGGGGACCTACGAGCAGTACTTC
CDR3 protein: CASSVLAGGTYEQYF

J gene: TRBJ1-1
CDR3 length: 17
clone size: .
D gene: TRBD1
V gene: TRBV5-1
CDR3 DNA: TGCGCCAGCAGCAGGACAGGGGGCGCGGGACTGGGCACTGAAGCTTTCTTT
CDR3 protein: CASSRTGGAGLGTEAFF

J gene: TRBJ1-1
CDR3 length: 14
clone size: .
D gene: TRBD1
V gene: TRBV25-1
CDR3 DNA: TGTGCCAGCAGAGCAGGGGGCTGGAACACTGAAGCTTTCTTT
CDR3 protein: CASRAGGWNTEAFF

J gene: TRBJ2-2
CDR3 length: 15
clone size: .
D gene: .
V gene: TRBV5-1
CDR3 DNA: TGCGCCAGCAGCTTTTGGGAGCCGAACACCGGGGAGCTGTTTTTT
CDR3 protein: CASSFWEPNTGELFF

J gene: TRBJ1-2
CDR3 length: 14
clone size: .
D gene: .
V gene: TRBV18
CDR3 DNA: TGTGCCAGCTCACCAGGGCCCGGGGACTATGGCTACACCTTC
CDR3 protein: CASSPGPGDYGYTF

J gene: TRBJ2-3
CDR3 length: 17
clone size: .
D gene: .
V gene: TRBV4-3
CDR3 DNA: TGCGCCAGCAGCCAAGAGTGGTCTAGCTTTGAGACAGATACGCAGTATTTT
CDR3 protein: CASSQEWSSFETDTQYF

J gene: TRBJ1-4
CDR3 length: 13
clone size: .
D gene: .
V gene: TRBV6-6
CDR3 DNA: TGTGCCAGCAGTTACAGGCGGGATGAAAAACTGTTTTTT
CDR3 protein: CASSYRRDEKLFF

J gene: TRBJ2-5
CDR3 length: 16
clone size: .
D gene: TRBD2
V gene: TRBV15
CDR3 DNA: TGTGCCACCAGCACCGAGCGGGGGGGGTTCCAAGAGACCCAGTACTTC
CDR3 protein: CATSTERGGFQETQYF

J gene: TRBJ2-2
CDR3 length: 15
clone size: .
D gene: TRBD1
V gene: TRBV6-6
CDR3 DNA: TGTGCCAGCAGTGACCCTGATGACAGGGCCGGGGAGCTGTTTTTT
CDR3 protein: CASSDPDDRAGELFF

J gene: TRBJ2-3
CDR3 length: 17
clone size: .
D gene: TRBD2
V gene: TRBV13
CDR3 DNA: TGTGCCAGCAGCGCGGAAATAGCGGGGGGGCCGATCCATACGCAGTATTTT
CDR3 protein: CASSAEIAGGPIHTQYF

J gene: TRBJ1-1
CDR3 length: 13
clone size: .
D gene: .
V gene: TRBV12-3/TRBV12-4
CDR3 DNA: TGTGCCAGCAGAACAGGTTATGGCACTGAAGCTTTCTTT
CDR3 protein: CASRTGYGTEAFF